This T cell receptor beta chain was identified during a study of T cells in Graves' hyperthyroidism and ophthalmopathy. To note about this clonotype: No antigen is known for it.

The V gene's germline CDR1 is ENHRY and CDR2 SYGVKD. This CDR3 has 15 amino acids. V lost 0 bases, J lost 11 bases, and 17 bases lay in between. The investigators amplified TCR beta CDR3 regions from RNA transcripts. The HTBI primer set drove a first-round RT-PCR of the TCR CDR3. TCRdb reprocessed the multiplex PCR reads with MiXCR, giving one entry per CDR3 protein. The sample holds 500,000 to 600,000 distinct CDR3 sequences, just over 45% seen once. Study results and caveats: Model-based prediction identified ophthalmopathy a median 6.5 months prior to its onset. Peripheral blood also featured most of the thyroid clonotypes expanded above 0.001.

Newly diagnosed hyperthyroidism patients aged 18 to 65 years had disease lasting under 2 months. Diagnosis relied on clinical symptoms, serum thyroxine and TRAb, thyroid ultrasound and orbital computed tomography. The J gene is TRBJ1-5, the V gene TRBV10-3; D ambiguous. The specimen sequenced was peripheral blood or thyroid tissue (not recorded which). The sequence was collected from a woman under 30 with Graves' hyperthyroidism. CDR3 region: CAISESERAAETQHF. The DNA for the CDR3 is TGTGCCATCAGTGAGTCAGAGCGGGCGGCAGAGACCCAGCATTTT.